The TCR beta chain under discussion was sequenced for a study of beta chain features in type 1 diabetes. Study background: The patients were much like the healthy donors in age, gender and cell yields. Study-level findings and limits: All four CD4+ subsets of Type 1 diabetes patients contained TCRB CDR3s that were moderately but significantly shorter.

Reverse transcribing all isolated RNA meant expressed TCRB transcripts were sequenced. Profiling relied on immunoSEQ multiplex PCR, and the TCRdb table lists in-frame clones only, not all of them. The data contain a few hundred thousand clones, roughly 22% of them seen just once; the ten biggest clones take up around 0.03%. As for this clone: Its antigen is not identified.

J was trimmed by 3 bases and V by 0 bases; bases with no gene match: 0. Germline V CDR1 and CDR2: SGHRS, YFSETQ. The CDR3 runs 14 residues. The J gene is TRBJ2-1, the V gene TRBV5-1; 7 nucleotides match TRBD1. This TCR was sampled from a woman in her forties with type 1 diabetes. Material: naive CD4+ T cells from blood. CDR3: CASSLGDSYNEQFF. The CDR3, as DNA: TGCGCCAGCAGCTTGGGGGACAGCTACAATGAGCAGTTCTTC.